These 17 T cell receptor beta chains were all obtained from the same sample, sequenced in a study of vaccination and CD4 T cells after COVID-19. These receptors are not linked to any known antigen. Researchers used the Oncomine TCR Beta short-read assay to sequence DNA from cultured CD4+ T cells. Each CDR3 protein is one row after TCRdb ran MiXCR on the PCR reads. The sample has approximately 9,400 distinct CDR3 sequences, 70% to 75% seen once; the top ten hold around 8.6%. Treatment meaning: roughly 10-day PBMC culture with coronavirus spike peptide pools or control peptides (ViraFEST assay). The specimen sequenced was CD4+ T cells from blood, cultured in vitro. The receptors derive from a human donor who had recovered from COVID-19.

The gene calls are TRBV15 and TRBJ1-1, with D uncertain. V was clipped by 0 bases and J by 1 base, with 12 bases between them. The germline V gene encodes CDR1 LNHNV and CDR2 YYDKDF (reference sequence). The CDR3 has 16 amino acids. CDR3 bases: TGTGCCACCAGCAGAGATAGTTTTGGGCAGAACACTGAAGCTTTCTTT. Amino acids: CATSRDSFGQNTEAFF.

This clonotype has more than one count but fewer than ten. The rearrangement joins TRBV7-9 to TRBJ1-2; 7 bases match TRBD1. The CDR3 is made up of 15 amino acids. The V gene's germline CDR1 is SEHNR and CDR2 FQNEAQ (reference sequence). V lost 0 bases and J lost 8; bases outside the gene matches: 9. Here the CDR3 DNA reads TGTGCCAGCAGCTTAGCGCGACAGGGCTTAGGAGGCTACACCTTC. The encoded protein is CASSLARQGLGGYTF.

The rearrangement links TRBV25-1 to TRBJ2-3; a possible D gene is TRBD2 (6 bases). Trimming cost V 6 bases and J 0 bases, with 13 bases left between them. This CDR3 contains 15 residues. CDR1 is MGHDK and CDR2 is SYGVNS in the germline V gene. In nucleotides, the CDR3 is TGTGCCAGCAGCCCGGCGGGACCTAGCACAGATACGCAGTATTTT. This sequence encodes CASSPAGPSTDTQYF.

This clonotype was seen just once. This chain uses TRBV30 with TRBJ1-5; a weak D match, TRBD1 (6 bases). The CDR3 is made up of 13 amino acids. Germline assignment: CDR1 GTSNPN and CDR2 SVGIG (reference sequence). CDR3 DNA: TGTGCTTGGGGGGCTGGAGGCAATCAGCCCCAGCATTTT. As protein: CAWGAGGNQPQHF.

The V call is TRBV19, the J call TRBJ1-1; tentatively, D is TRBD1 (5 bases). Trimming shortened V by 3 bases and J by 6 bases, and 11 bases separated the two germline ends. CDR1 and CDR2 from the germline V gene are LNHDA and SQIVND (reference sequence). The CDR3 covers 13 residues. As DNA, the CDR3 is TGTGCCAGTAGTATGGGGGAACGTGCTGAAGCTTTCTTT. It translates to CASSMGERAEAFF. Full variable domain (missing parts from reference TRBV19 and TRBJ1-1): DGGITQSPKYLFRKEGQNVTLSCEQNLNHDAMYWYRQDPGQGLRLIYYSQIVNDFQKGDIAEGYSVSREKKESFPLTVTSAQKNPTAFYLCASSMGERAEAFFGQGTRLTVV.

The CDR3 region is CASSIQGNPSSYEQYF. The CDR3 coding sequence is TGTGCCAGTAGTATTCAGGGGAACCCTAGCTCCTACGAGCAGTACTTC. This chain connects TRBV19 to TRBJ2-7, with a possible D match to TRBD1 (6 bases). The CDR3 length is 16 residues. V dropped 3 bases and J dropped 0 bases, with 15 bases sitting between them. Germline V CDR1 and CDR2: LNHDA, SQIVND (reference sequence).

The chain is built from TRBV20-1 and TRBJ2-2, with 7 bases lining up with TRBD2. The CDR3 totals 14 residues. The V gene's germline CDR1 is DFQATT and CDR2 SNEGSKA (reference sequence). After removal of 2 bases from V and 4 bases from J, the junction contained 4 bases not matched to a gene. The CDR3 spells CSARPSGLTGELFF. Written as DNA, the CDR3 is TGCAGTGCTAGACCTAGCGGTCTCACCGGGGAGCTGTTTTTT.

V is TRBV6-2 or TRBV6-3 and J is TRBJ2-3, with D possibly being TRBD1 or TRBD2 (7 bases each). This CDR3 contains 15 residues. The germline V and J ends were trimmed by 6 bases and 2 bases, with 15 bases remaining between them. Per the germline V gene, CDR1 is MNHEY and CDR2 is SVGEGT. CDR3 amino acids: CASRRGRGNTDTQYF. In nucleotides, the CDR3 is TGTGCCAGCAGAAGGGGGCGGGGGAACACAGATACGCAGTATTTT.

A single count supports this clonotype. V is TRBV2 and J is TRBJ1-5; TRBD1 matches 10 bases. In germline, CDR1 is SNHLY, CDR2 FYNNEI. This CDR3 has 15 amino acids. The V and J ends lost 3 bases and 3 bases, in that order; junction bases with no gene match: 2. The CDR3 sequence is CASSEGQGNNQPQHF. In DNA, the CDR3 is TGTGCCAGCAGTGAGGGACAGGGGAACAATCAGCCCCAGCATTTT.

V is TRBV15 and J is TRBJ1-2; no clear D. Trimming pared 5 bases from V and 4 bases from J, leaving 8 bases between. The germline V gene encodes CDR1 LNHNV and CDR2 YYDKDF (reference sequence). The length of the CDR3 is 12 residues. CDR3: CATSVRAYGYTF. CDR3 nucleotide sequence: TGTGCCACCAGCGTGAGGGCCTATGGCTACACCTTC.

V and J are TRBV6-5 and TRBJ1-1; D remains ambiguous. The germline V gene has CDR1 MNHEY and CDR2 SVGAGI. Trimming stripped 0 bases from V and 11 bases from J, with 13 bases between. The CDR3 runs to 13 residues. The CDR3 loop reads CASSYSRYARAFF. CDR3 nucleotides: TGTGCCAGCAGTTACTCGAGGTACGCGCGGGCTTTCTTT.

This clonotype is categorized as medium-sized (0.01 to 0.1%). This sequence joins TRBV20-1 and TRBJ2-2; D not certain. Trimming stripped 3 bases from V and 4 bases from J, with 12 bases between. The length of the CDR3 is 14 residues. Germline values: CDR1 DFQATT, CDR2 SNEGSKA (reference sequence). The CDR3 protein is CSASYSLFTGELFF. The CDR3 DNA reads TGCAGTGCTAGCTACTCACTCTTCACCGGGGAGCTGTTTTTT.

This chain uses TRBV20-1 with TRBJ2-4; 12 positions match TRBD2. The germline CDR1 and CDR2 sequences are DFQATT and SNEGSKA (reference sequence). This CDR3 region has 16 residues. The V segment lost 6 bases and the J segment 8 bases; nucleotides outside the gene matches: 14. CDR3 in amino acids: CSALGLAGGGWDIQYF. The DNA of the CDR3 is TGCAGTGCCCTAGGTCTAGCGGGAGGGGGTTGGGACATTCAGTACTTC.

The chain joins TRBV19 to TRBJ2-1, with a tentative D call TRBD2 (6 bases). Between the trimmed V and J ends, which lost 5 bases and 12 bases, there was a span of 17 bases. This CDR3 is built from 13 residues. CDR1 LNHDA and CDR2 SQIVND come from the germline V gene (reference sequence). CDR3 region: CASSPRGGLGQFF. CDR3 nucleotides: TGTGCCAGTAGTCCCCGGGGAGGATTAGGGCAGTTCTTC.

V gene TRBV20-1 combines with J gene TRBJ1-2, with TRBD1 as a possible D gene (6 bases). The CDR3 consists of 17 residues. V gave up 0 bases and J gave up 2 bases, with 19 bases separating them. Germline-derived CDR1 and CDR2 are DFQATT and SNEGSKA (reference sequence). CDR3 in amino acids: CSARDGETPRGNYGYTF. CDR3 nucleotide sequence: TGCAGTGCTAGAGACGGCGAAACGCCGAGGGGGAACTATGGCTACACCTTC.

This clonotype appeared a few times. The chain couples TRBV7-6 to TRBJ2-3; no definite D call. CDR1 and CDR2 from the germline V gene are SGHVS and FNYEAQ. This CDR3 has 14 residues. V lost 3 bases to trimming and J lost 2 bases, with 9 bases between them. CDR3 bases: TGTGCCAGCAGCTTCCTAGGCCCCACAGATACGCAGTATTTT. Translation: CASSFLGPTDTQYF. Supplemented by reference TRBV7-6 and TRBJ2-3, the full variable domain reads GAGVSQSPRYKVTKRGQDVALRCDPISGHVSLYWYRQALGQGPEFLTYFNYEAQQDKSGLPNDRFSAERPEGSISTLTIQRTEQRDSAMYRCASSFLGPTDTQYFGPGTRLTVL.

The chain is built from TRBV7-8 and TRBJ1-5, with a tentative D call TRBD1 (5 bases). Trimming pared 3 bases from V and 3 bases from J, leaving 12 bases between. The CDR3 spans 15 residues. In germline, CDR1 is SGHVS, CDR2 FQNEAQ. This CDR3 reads CASSFGRVSNQPQHF. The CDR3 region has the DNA TGTGCCAGCAGCTTCGGCAGGGTGTCCAATCAGCCCCAGCATTTT.